Listed below are T cell receptor beta chains from one sample, sequenced in a study of PD-1 blockade in classical Hodgkin lymphoma. Sequencing was performed with immunoSEQ multiplex PCR; in TCRdb, only in-frame clones are kept and a portion is missing. The table includes 7,500 to 8,000 clones, roughly 90% detected once. The starting material was CD4+ T cells from blood, obtained at baseline. These receptors originate from a human donor with classical Hodgkin lymphoma. Each CDR3 is given without its conserved first and last residue.

V	length	J	CDR3
TRBV30	9	TRBJ2-7	VWSGGAAIN
TRBV28	12	TRBJ1-2	ASRQQGPSYGYT
TRBV2	17	TRBJ2-1	ASTPGTSGRGVSYNEQF
TRBV7-9	12	TRBJ1-3	ASSFRDRVGTIY
TRBV15	12	TRBJ2-7	ATSRDKSSYEQY
TRBV6-1	11	TRBJ1-2	ASSGSGGHGYT
TRBV19	12	TRBJ2-7	ASTSGQASAEQY
TRBV27	19	TRBJ2-7	ASSSSTGTYELAGDSYEQY
TRBV5-1	12	.	ASSLQGINYEQY
TRBV6-6	11	TRBJ2-1	ASSYGVANEQF
TRBV7-6	13	TRBJ1-2	ASSLNPMSLHGYT
TRBV2	10	TRBJ2-7	ASSEGPYEQY
TRBV9	13	TRBJ2-3	ASSVASASADTQY
TRBV5-5	17	TRBJ2-6	ASSWGRSLGLSGANVLT
TRBV7-2	11	TRBJ2-5	ASSFNGPGTQY
TRBV7-6	13	TRBJ2-5	ASSLNTGDQETQY
TRBV7-9	13	TRBJ2-5	ASSPRLVRKEAQY
TRBV5-1	13	TRBJ2-5	ASSQGTGYQETQY
TRBV30	12	TRBJ2-1	ACPSTGSYNEQF
TRBV4-2	15	TRBJ2-1	ASSQAAASGSYNEQF
TRBV28	16	TRBJ1-5	ASSYEFVGARGNQPQH
TRBV9	15	TRBJ2-5	ASSVAGAGGGYETQY
TRBV7-6	14	TRBJ1-3	ASTPHQKINGNTIY
TRBV7-2	14	TRBJ1-5	ASSSRGPGSNQPQH
TRBV19	10	TRBJ2-5	ASSRRGETQY
TRBV19	10	TRBJ1-2	ASSTLNYGYT
TRBV9	12	TRBJ2-5	ASTGQPLGETQY
TRBV9	14	TRBJ2-5	ASSAVWSGNQETQY
TRBV5-1	13	TRBJ1-4	ASSLASQGAGKLF
TRBV7-2	11	TRBJ1-4	ASSPYMEGKLF
TRBV6-5	12	TRBJ2-7	ASSLSSGFYEQY
TRBV5-4	14	TRBJ2-3	ASSSGLGGVIDTQY
TRBV11-2	12	TRBJ2-1	ASSPTRGSNEQF
TRBV14	14	TRBJ2-2	ASSQFKGTNTGELF
TRBV5-1	13	TRBJ2-5	ASSLGQGATETQY
TRBV5-1	14	TRBJ2-1	ASSLLVRGSYNEQF
TRBV5-5	11	TRBJ2-7	ASSLDGNYEQY
TRBV7-7	12	TRBJ2-5	ASSLWATPETQY
TRBV7-9	12	TRBJ1-1	ASSFPGDREKAF
TRBV5-1	12	TRBJ2-2	ASSWWTYTGELF
TRBV5-5	13	TRBJ2-7	ASSLHSHFSYEQY
TRBV5-8	13	TRBJ1-1	ASSLGEIMNTEAF
TRBV11-2	11	TRBJ1-5	ASSLGSNQPQH
TRBV25-1	13	TRBJ2-2	ASSPGLAGTGELF
TRBV5-1	13	TRBJ2-1	ASSFGAGAGQEQF
TRBV7-2	13	TRBJ2-1	ASSSAGSVYNEQF
TRBV5-1	12	TRBJ2-6	ASSLAVGANVLT
TRBV7-2	10	TRBJ1-5	ASTENSGPQH
TRBV25-1	13	TRBJ2-7	ASSESRGTRYEQY
TRBV10-1	9	TRBJ2-1	ASSEGDEQF
TRBV9	13	TRBJ2-7	ASSGQGEGFYEQY
TRBV6-1	12	TRBJ2-7	ASSEPSPAYEQY
TRBV6-1	11	TRBJ1-1	ASRDKQNTEAF
TRBV28	14	TRBJ1-5	ASSLFGDWGDQPQH
TRBV29-1	11	TRBJ2-5	SVSGQGFETQY
TRBV9	13	TRBJ1-1	ASSLPPYLNTEAF
TRBV27	12	TRBJ2-3	ASSLRVSTDTQY